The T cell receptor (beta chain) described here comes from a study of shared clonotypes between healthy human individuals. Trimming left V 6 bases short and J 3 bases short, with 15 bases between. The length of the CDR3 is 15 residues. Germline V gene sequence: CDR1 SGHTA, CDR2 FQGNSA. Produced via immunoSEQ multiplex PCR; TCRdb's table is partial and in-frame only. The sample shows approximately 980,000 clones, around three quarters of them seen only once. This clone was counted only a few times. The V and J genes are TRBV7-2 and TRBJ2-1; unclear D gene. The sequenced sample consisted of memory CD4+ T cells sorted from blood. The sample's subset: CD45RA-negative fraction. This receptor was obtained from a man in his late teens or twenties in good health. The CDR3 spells CASRYAPENYNEQFF. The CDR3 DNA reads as TGTGCCAGCAGGTATGCGCCGGAGAACTACAATGAGCAGTTCTTC.